Below are 14 T cell receptor beta chains sequenced from a single sample in a study of control samples from healthy donors and cancer patients. Clones were sequenced by immunoSEQ multiplex PCR, and TCRdb holds only the in-frame ones, with some missing. The sample has more than 95,000 clones; 83% are singletons. Source material: blood. These receptors all come from a woman aged 45 to 65 in good health.

The CDR3 region is CAWSKGTQVGQPQHF. CDR3 DNA sequence: TGTGCCTGGAGTAAAGGCACGCAGGTGGGCCAGCCCCAGCATTTT. The chain links TRBV30 to TRBJ1-5, with D hard to call. The CDR3 is 15 amino acids. V lost 2 bases, J lost 7 bases, and 18 bases lay in between. Germline CDR1 GTSNPN, CDR2 SVGIG (reference sequence). Based on the CDR3 plus reference TRBV30 and TRBJ1-5, the full variable domain is SQTIHQWPATLVQPVGSPLSLECTVEGTSNPNLYWYRQAAGRGLQLLFYSVGIGQISSEVPQNLSASRPQDRQFILSSKKLLLSDSGFYLCAWSKGTQVGQPQHFGDGTRLSIL.

This clone was counted a few times. The V gene is TRBV7-2, the J gene TRBJ2-3, with 10 nucleotides matching TRBD2. This CDR3 has 17 amino acids. J lost 2 bases, V lost 3 bases, and 8 bases had no gene match. Germline lookup yields CDR1 SGHTA and CDR2 FQGNSA. The CDR3 nucleotides read TGTGCCAGCAGCTTGGGTGTCGGGACTAGCGCCACAGATACGCAGTATTTT. It codes for CASSLGVGTSATDTQYF.

The chain joins TRBV7-2 to TRBJ2-1, with a tentative D call TRBD2 (12 bases). Trimming left V 0 bases short and J 6 bases short, with 33 bases between. The germline V gene encodes CDR1 SGHTA and CDR2 FQGNSA. The CDR3 has 22 amino acids. As DNA, the CDR3 is TGTGCCAGCAGCTTAGCGAGGTGGGGGACAGGGGGTACTAGCGGGAGGAGCAATGAGCAGTTCTTC. It codes for CASSLARWGTGGTSGRSNEQFF.

The gene calls are TRBV3-1 (or the pseudogene TRBV3-2) and TRBJ1-2; the D gene is possibly TRBD1 (6 bases). The V gene lost 7 bases and the J gene lost 0 bases, with 18 bases spanning the gap. This CDR3 has 16 residues. Germline CDR1 LGHDT, CDR2 YNNKEL (reference sequence). CDR3 DNA: TGTGCCAGCATCGGAGTTGACAGGAATGCTAACTATGGCTACACCTTC. The encoded protein is CASIGVDRNANYGYTF.

The J gene is TRBJ2-1, the V gene TRBV29-1; D gene ambiguous. CDR3 length: 12 residues. The germline V gene has CDR1 SQVTM and CDR2 ANQGSEA. The V gene lost 7 bases and the J gene lost 7 bases, with 14 bases spanning the gap. The CDR3 sequence is CSALEDWNEQFF. DNA for the CDR3: TGCAGCGCCCTAGAAGACTGGAATGAGCAGTTCTTC.

The chain links TRBV2 to TRBJ2-7; D call uncertain. Germline CDR1 SNHLY, CDR2 FYNNEI. This CDR3 region has 15 residues. Deletions cut 3 bases from V and 2 bases from J, with 14 bases between. The CDR3 sequence: CASSEGRPSAYEQYF. CDR3 bases: TGTGCCAGCAGTGAGGGCAGGCCTTCGGCCTACGAGCAGTACTTC.

The chain uses TRBV4-1 and TRBJ2-2; D gene uncertain. The CDR3 consists of 13 residues. Between the trimmed V and J ends, which lost 7 bases and 4 bases, there was a span of 10 bases. Germline-derived CDR1 and CDR2 are MGHRA and YSYEKL. The DNA for the CDR3 is TGCGCCAGCATCGGCCCGGGCACCGGGGAGCTGTTTTTT. It is translated as CASIGPGTGELFF.

The genes are TRBV7-2 and TRBJ2-1; tentatively, D is TRBD1 or TRBD2 (5 bases each). The CDR3 is made up of 15 amino acids. Trimming shortened V by 1 base and J by 4 bases, and 11 bases separated the two germline ends. CDR1 SGHTA and CDR2 FQGNSA come from the germline V gene. The CDR3 loop reads CASSLVQGEYNEQFF. The CDR3 nucleotides read TGTGCCAGCAGCTTAGTCCAGGGAGAATACAATGAGCAGTTCTTC.

The V gene is TRBV7-8, the J gene TRBJ2-7; 7 nucleotides agree with TRBD1. Germline loops: CDR1 SGHVS, CDR2 FQNEAQ. Trimming cost V 2 bases and J 3 bases; bases outside gene matches: 7. The CDR3 runs to 15 residues. The CDR3 DNA reads TGTGCCAGCAGCTTAAGGGGGCATGAGGTCTACGAGCAGTACTTC. Its protein product is CASSLRGHEVYEQYF.

The V call is TRBV27, the J call TRBJ1-5; the match to TRBD1 covers 8 bases. The CDR3 sequence is 15 residues long. Trimming took 5 bases from V and 5 from J; bases not matched to a gene: 8. Germline V CDR1 and CDR2: MNHEY, SMNVEV (reference sequence). CDR3 nucleotide sequence: TGTGCCAGCAGTCCCCAGGGGGCGCGAGATCAGCCCCAGCATTTT. Translation: CASSPQGARDQPQHF.

The chain combines TRBV7-6 with TRBJ1-1; D is possibly TRBD1 (5 bases). Germline loops: CDR1 SGHVS, CDR2 FNYEAQ. This CDR3 is built from 13 residues. Trimming took off 6 bases at V and 1 base at J, with 9 bases between the two ends. This chain's CDR3 is CASRLQENTEAFF. CDR3 DNA: TGTGCCAGCAGGTTACAGGAGAACACTGAAGCTTTCTTT.

This rearrangement joins TRBV19 to TRBJ2-1; 13 bases are a match to TRBD2. Germline V gives CDR1 LNHDA, CDR2 SQIVND (reference sequence). The CDR3 is 13 residues long. The J segment lost 5 bases and the V segment lost 8 bases, leaving 0 bases of the junction unmatched. The CDR3 is CASGLAGDNEQFF. As DNA, the CDR3 is TGTGCCAGTGGACTAGCGGGGGACAATGAGCAGTTCTTC.

J is TRBJ1-1 and V is TRBV5-6; maybe TRBD1 (6 bases). The germline V gene encodes CDR1 SGHDT and CDR2 YYEEEE. Trimming pared 4 bases from V and 1 base from J, leaving 8 bases between. This CDR3 contains 13 residues. CDR3 protein: CASSVGQNTEAFF. The DNA for the CDR3 is TGTGCCAGCAGCGTGGGACAGAACACTGAAGCTTTCTTT.

The V and J genes are TRBV9 and TRBJ2-7; D is ambiguous. Germline values: CDR1 SGDLS, CDR2 YYNGEE. The ends were cut back, 0 bases at V and 0 bases at J, with 10 bases in the middle. The CDR3 covers 15 residues. As DNA, the CDR3 is TGTGCCAGCAGCGTAGAACGGAAGAGCTCCTACGAGCAGTACTTC. Translated, it gives CASSVERKSSYEQYF.